The table lists the clone carrying this TCR delta chain with a few counts. A far larger clone is only one base removed, so a read error is likely. The identical CDR3 is also encoded by other nucleotide sequences in the sample. This specimen comes from a study of γδ T cells in repeated Plasmodium falciparum infection. On the study more broadly: Donors were malaria-exposed Malian children or age- and gender-matched Australian children.

With CATT, TCRdb re-called clones from the multiplex PCR reads. Of 70,000 to 95,000 delta-chain clones listed, 1.4% are singletons. This sequence was found in a pool of human donors (malaria-infected and uninfected, not separated). The source material was gamma-delta T cells from blood.

The CDR3 region is CALGKSRPNGVRVLGDGVKLIF. DNA for the CDR3: TGTGCTCTTGGGAAGAGTCGACCTAATGGTGTAAGAGTACTGGGGGACGGGGTTAAACTCATCTTT. The V and J genes are TRDV1 and TRDJ1; 9 bases match TRDD3. Germline CDR1 and CDR2: TSWWSYY and QGS. This CDR3 region has 22 residues. The ends lost 5 bases at V and 7 bases at J; junction bases unmatched: 32.